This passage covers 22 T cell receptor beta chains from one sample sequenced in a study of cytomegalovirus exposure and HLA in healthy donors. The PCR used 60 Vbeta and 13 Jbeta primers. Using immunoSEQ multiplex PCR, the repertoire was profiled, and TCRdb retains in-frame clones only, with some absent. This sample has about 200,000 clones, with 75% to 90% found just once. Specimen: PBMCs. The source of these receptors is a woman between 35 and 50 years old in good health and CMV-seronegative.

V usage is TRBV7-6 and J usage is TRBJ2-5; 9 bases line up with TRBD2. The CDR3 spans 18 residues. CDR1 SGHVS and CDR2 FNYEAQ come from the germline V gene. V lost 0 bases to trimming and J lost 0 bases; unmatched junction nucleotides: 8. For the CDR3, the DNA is TGTGCCAGCAGCTTAGCGGTAGAGCGGGAGGAGTACCAAGAGACCCAGTACTTC. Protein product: CASSLAVEREEYQETQYF.

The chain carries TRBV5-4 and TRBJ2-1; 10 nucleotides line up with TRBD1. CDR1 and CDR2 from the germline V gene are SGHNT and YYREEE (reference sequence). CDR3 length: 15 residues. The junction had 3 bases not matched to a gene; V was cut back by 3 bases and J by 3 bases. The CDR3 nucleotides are TGTGCCAGCAGCTGGGGACAGGGGAGCTACAATGAGCAGTTCTTC. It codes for CASSWGQGSYNEQFF.

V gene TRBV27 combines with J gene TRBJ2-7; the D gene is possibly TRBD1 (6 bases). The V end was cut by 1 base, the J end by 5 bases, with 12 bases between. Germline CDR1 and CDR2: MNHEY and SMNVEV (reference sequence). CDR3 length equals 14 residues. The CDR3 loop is CASSLLGGTHEQYF. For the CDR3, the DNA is TGTGCCAGCAGTTTATTAGGGGGAACCCACGAGCAGTACTTC.

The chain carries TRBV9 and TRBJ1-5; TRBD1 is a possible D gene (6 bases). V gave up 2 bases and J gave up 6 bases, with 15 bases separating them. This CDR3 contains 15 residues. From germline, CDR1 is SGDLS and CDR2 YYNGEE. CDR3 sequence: CASSVGGNLGQPQHF. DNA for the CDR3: TGTGCCAGCAGCGTTGGGGGCAATCTAGGTCAGCCCCAGCATTTT. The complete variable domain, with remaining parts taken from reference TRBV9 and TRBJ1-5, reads DSGVTQTPKHLITATGQRVTLRCSPRSGDLSVYWYQQSLDQGLQFLIQYYNGEERAKGNILERFSAQQFPDLHSELNLSSLELGDSALYFCASSVGGNLGQPQHFGDGTRLSIL.

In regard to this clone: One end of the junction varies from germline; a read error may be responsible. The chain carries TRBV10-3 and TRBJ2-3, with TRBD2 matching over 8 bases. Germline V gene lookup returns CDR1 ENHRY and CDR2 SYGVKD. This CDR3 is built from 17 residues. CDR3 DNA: TGTGCCATCAGAGAGTCCCCCCGGGAGGGATACACAGATACGCAGTATTTT. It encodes CAIRESPREGYTDTQYF.

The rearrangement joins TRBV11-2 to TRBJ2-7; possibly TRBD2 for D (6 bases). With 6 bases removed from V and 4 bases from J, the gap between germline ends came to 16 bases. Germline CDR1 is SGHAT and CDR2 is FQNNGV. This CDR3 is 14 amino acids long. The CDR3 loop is CASSYEGLSYEQYF. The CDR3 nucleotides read TGTGCCAGCAGTTACGAGGGACTGTCGTACGAGCAGTACTTC.

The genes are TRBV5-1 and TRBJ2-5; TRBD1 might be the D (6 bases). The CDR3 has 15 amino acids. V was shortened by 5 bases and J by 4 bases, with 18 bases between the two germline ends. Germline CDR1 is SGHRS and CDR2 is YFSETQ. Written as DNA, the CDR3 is TGCGCCAGCAGATTTGGGACACCCAAGAGAGAGACCCAGTACTTC. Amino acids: CASRFGTPKRETQYF.

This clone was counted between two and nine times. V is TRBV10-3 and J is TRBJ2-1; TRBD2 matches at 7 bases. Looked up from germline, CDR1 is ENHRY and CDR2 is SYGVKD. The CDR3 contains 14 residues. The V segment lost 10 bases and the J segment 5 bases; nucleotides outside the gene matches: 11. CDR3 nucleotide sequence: TGTGCCACCATGTCCGACGGGAGGCACAATGAGCAGTTCTTC. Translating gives CATMSDGRHNEQFF.

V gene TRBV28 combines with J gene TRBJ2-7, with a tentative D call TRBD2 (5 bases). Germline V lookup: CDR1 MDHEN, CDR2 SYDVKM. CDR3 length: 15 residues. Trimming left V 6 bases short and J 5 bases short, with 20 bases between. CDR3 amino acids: CASSATRRDLNEQYF. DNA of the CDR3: TGTGCCAGCAGCGCAACTAGGCGCGATCTAAACGAGCAGTACTTC. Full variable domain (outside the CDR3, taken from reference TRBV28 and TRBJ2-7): DVKVTQSSRYLVKRTGEKVFLECVQDMDHENMFWYRQDPGLGLRLIYFSYDVKMKEKGDIPEGYSVSREKKERFSLILESASTNQTSMYLCASSATRRDLNEQYFGPGTRLTVT.

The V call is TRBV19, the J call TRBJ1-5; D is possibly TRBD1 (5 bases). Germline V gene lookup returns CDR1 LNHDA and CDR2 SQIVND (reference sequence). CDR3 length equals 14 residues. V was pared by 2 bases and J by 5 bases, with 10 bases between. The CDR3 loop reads CASSIQQGYQPQHF. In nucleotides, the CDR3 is TGTGCCAGTAGTATACAGCAGGGTTATCAGCCCCAGCATTTT.

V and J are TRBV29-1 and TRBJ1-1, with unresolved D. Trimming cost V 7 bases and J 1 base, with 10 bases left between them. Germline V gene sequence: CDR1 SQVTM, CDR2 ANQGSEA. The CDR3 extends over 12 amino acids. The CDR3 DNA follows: TGCAGCGGTTTGAGGGCGAACACTGAAGCTTTCTTT. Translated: CSGLRANTEAFF. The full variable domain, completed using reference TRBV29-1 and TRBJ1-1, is SAVISQKPSRDICQRGTSLTIQCQVDSQVTMMFWYRQQPGQSLTLIATANQGSEATYESGFVIDKFPISRPNLTFSTLTVSNMSPEDSSIYLCSGLRANTEAFFGQGTRLTVV.

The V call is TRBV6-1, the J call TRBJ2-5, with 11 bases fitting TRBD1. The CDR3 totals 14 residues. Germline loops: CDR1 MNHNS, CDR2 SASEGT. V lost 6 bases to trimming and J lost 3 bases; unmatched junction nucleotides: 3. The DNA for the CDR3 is TGTGCCAGCAGCCGGGACAGGGGGGAAGAGACCCAGTACTTC. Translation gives CASSRDRGEETQYF.

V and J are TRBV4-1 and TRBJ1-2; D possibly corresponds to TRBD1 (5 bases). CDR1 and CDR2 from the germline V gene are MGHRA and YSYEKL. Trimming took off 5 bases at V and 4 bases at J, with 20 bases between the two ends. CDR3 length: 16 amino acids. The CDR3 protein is CASSAVGGKLGYGYTF. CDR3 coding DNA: TGCGCCAGCAGCGCCGTGGGGGGAAAACTCGGCTATGGCTACACCTTC.

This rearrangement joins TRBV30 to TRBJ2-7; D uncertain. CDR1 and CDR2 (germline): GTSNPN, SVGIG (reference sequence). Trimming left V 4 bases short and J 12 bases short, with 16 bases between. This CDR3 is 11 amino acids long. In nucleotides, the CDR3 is TGTGCCTGGACCTCTGGTGGAGTGTTGTACTTC. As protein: CAWTSGGVLYF. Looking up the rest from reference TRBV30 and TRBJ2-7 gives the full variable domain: SQTIHQWPATLVQPVGSPLSLECTVEGTSNPNLYWYRQAAGRGLQLLFYSVGIGQISSEVPQNLSASRPQDRQFILSSKKLLLSDSGFYLCAWTSGGVLYFGPGTRLTVT.

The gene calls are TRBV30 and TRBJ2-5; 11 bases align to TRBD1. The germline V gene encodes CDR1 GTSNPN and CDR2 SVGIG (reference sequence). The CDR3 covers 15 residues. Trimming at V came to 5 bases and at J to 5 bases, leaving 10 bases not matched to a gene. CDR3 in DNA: TGTGCCTGGCATGGGGGGACAGGGGGTCGGGAGACCCAGTACTTC. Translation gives CAWHGGTGGRETQYF. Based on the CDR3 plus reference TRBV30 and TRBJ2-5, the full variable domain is SQTIHQWPATLVQPVGSPLSLECTVEGTSNPNLYWYRQAAGRGLQLLFYSVGIGQISSEVPQNLSASRPQDRQFILSSKKLLLSDSGFYLCAWHGGTGGRETQYFGPGTRLLVL.

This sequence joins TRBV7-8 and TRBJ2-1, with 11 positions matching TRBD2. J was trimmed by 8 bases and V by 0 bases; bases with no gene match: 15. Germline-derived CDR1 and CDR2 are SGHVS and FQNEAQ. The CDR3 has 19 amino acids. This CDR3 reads CASSLARTSGRPSVHEQFF. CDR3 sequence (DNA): TGTGCCAGCAGCTTAGCGAGGACTAGCGGGCGGCCGTCAGTACATGAGCAGTTCTTC.

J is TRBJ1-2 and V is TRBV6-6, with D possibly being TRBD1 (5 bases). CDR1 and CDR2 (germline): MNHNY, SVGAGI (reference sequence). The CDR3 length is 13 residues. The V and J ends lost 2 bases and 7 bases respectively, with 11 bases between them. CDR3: CASSYPQGLGYTF. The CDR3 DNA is TGTGCCAGCAGTTACCCCCAGGGTCTTGGCTACACCTTC.

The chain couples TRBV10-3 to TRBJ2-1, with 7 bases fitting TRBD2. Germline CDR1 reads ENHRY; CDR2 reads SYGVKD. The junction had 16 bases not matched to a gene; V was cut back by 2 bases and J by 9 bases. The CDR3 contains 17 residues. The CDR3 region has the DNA TGTGCCATCAGTGAGAGCTCCGCGACTAGCCTTGGGGGTGAGCAGTTCTTC. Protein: CAISESSATSLGGEQFF.

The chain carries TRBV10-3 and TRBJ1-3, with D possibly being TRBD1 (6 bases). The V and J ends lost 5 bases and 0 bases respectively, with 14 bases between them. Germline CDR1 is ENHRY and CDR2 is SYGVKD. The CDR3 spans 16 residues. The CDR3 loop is CAISRQAFGSGNTIYF. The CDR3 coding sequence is TGTGCCATCAGTCGACAGGCTTTCGGCTCTGGAAACACCATATATTTT.

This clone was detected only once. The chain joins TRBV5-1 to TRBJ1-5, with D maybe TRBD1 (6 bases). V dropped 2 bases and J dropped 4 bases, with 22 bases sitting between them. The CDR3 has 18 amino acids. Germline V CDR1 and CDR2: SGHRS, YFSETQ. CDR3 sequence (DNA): TGCGCCAGCAGCTTCGAAGGCCTGTCCGGGACAAGGAATCAGCCCCAGCATTTT. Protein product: CASSFEGLSGTRNQPQHF.

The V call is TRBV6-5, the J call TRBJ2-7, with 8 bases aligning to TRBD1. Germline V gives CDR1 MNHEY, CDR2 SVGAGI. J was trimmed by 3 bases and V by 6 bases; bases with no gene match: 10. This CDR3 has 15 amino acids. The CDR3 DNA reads TGTGCCAGCAGCCCTACCGGGACAGGTAACTACGAGCAGTACTTC. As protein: CASSPTGTGNYEQYF.

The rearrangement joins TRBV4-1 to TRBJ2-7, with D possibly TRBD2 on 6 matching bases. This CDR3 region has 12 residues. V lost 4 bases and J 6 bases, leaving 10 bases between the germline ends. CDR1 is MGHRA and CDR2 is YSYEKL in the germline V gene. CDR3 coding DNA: TGCGCCAGCAGCCTTTTCGGGGGCGAGCAGTACTTC. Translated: CASSLFGGEQYF.